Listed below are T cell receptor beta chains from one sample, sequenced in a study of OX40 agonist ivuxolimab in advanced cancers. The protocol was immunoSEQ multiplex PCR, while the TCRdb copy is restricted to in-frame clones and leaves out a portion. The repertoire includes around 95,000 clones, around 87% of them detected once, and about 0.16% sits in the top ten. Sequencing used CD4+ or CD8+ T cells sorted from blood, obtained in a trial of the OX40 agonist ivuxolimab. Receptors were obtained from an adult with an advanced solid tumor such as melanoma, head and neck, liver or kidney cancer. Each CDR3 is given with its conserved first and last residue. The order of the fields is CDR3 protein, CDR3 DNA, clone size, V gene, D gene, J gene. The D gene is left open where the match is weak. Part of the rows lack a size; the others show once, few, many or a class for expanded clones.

CDR3 protein: CAWSFPGRDEAFF
CDR3 DNA: TGTGCCTGGAGTTTCCCTGGAAGAGATGAAGCTTTCTTT
clone size: NA
V gene: TRBV30
D gene: NA
J gene: TRBJ1-1

CDR3 protein: CASSPRLAKNIQYF
CDR3 DNA: TGTGCCAGCAGCCCCCGGCTAGCCAAAAACATTCAGTACTTC
clone size: NA
V gene: TRBV11-1
D gene: NA
J gene: TRBJ2-4

CDR3 protein: CATGTGSQPQHF
CDR3 DNA: TGTGCCACTGGGACAGGGAGTCAGCCCCAGCATTTT
clone size: NA
V gene: TRBV6-1
D gene: TRBD1
J gene: TRBJ1-5

CDR3 protein: CASSLFGRGGELFF
CDR3 DNA: TGTGCCAGCAGCTTGTTCGGCCGGGGCGGGGAGCTGTTTTTT
clone size: NA
V gene: TRBV5-4
D gene: NA
J gene: TRBJ2-2

CDR3 protein: CASTRDAYYEQYF
CDR3 DNA: TGTGCCAGCACCCGGGATGCCTACTACGAGCAGTACTTC
clone size: NA
V gene: TRBV7-2
D gene: NA
J gene: TRBJ2-7

CDR3 protein: CASSVRGYEQYF
CDR3 DNA: TGCGCCAGCAGCGTGCGGGGCTACGAGCAGTACTTC
clone size: NA
V gene: TRBV5-1
D gene: NA
J gene: TRBJ2-7

CDR3 protein: CASGAGDTDTQYF
CDR3 DNA: TGTGCCAGCGGGGCGGGAGACACAGATACGCAGTATTTT
clone size: NA
V gene: TRBV2
D gene: TRBD2
J gene: TRBJ2-3

CDR3 protein: CASSMGWSSGANVLTF
CDR3 DNA: TGTGCCAGTAGTATGGGGTGGAGTTCTGGGGCCAACGTCCTGACTTTC
clone size: NA
V gene: TRBV19
D gene: NA
J gene: TRBJ2-6

CDR3 protein: CASMEAGGTDTQYF
CDR3 DNA: TGTGCCAGCATGGAAGCGGGGGGCACAGATACGCAGTATTTT
clone size: NA
V gene: TRBV6-5
D gene: TRBD2
J gene: TRBJ2-3

CDR3 protein: CASSDSGGGITDTQYF
CDR3 DNA: TGTGCCAGCAGTGATTCGGGCGGGGGAATCACAGATACGCAGTATTTT
clone size: NA
V gene: TRBV6-1
D gene: TRBD2
J gene: TRBJ2-3

CDR3 protein: CASSFPGTGNNEQFF
CDR3 DNA: TGTGCCAGCAGTTTCCCCGGGACAGGGAACAATGAGCAGTTCTTC
clone size: NA
V gene: TRBV28
D gene: TRBD1
J gene: TRBJ2-1

CDR3 protein: CASSPLGGHEQFF
CDR3 DNA: TGCGCCAGCAGCCCACTAGGCGGCCATGAGCAGTTCTTC
clone size: NA
V gene: TRBV5-1
D gene: NA
J gene: TRBJ2-1

CDR3 protein: CASSALDGYTEAFF
CDR3 DNA: TGCGCCAGCAGCGCCTTGGATGGGTACACTGAAGCTTTCTTT
clone size: NA
V gene: TRBV5-1
D gene: NA
J gene: TRBJ1-1

CDR3 protein: CASSRIQGTNRNTGELFF
CDR3 DNA: TGTGCCAGCAGCCGTATCCAGGGGACGAACCGGAACACCGGGGAGCTGTTTTTT
clone size: NA
V gene: TRBV7-9
D gene: NA
J gene: TRBJ2-2

CDR3 protein: CASSSGRVGVDGYTF
CDR3 DNA: TGCGCCAGCAGCTCCGGAAGGGTAGGAGTAGATGGCTACACCTTC
clone size: NA
V gene: TRBV5-1
D gene: NA
J gene: TRBJ1-2

CDR3 protein: CASSGDGTYGYTF
CDR3 DNA: TGTGCCAGCAGCGGGGACGGAACCTATGGCTACACCTTC
clone size: NA
V gene: TRBV2
D gene: NA
J gene: TRBJ1-2

CDR3 protein: CASSIGSLLEDTQYF
CDR3 DNA: TGTGCCAGTAGTATAGGGTCGCTTTTAGAAGATACGCAGTATTTT
clone size: once
V gene: TRBV19
D gene: NA
J gene: TRBJ2-3

CDR3 protein: CASWEGSGGYTF
CDR3 DNA: TGTGCCAGCTGGGAGGGGTCAGGTGGCTACACCTTC
clone size: NA
V gene: TRBV6-6
D gene: NA
J gene: TRBJ1-2

CDR3 protein: CASSPGQGGEQYF
CDR3 DNA: TGTGCCAGCAGCCCAGGACAGGGAGGCGAGCAGTACTTC
clone size: NA
V gene: TRBV7-8
D gene: TRBD1
J gene: TRBJ2-7

CDR3 protein: CASSPLQGARTEAFF
CDR3 DNA: TGTGCCAGCAGCCCCCTGCAGGGGGCGCGAACTGAAGCTTTCTTT
clone size: NA
V gene: TRBV14
D gene: TRBD1
J gene: TRBJ1-1

CDR3 protein: CASSLAKAGVSTDTQYF
CDR3 DNA: TGCGCCAGCAGCCTCGCGAAGGCGGGGGTAAGCACAGATACGCAGTATTTT
clone size: NA
V gene: TRBV4-1
D gene: TRBD2
J gene: TRBJ2-3

CDR3 protein: CARTDRWDTEAFF
CDR3 DNA: TGTGCACGGACAGACCGGTGGGACACTGAAGCTTTCTTT
clone size: NA
V gene: TRBV30
D gene: NA
J gene: TRBJ1-1

CDR3 protein: CASRQATSGGRLFF
CDR3 DNA: TGTGCCAGCAGACAGGCCACTAGCGGGGGAAGGCTGTTCTTC
clone size: NA
V gene: TRBV2
D gene: TRBD2
J gene: TRBJ2-1

CDR3 protein: CASSRTDTQYF
CDR3 DNA: TGTGCCAGCAGCCGCACAGATACGCAGTATTTT
clone size: NA
V gene: TRBV14
D gene: NA
J gene: TRBJ2-3

CDR3 protein: CASSKSGTDYEQYF
CDR3 DNA: TGTGCCAGCAGCAAATCCGGGACAGACTACGAGCAGTACTTC
clone size: NA
V gene: TRBV28
D gene: TRBD1
J gene: TRBJ2-7

CDR3 protein: CASSPGGRVYEQYF
CDR3 DNA: TGTGCCAGCAGCCCCGGCGGGAGGGTCTACGAGCAGTACTTC
clone size: NA
V gene: TRBV5-4
D gene: TRBD2
J gene: TRBJ2-7